This entry concerns a single T cell receptor (beta chain). Its antigen is currently unknown. Within the sample, other DNA sequences also encode this same CDR3. The data are from a study of cytomegalovirus exposure and HLA in healthy donors. The study, taken as a whole, reports: Testing in vitro showed a few CMV-associated chains specific for CMV antigens.

Vbeta (60) and Jbeta (13) primers were used in the PCR. Using immunoSEQ multiplex PCR, the repertoire was profiled, and TCRdb retains in-frame clones only, with some absent. Of 150,000 to 200,000 clones listed, 85% are singletons. The CDR3 length is 13 residues. CDR1 MNHEY and CDR2 SVGAGI come from the germline V gene. V was pared by 2 bases and J by 1 base, with 5 bases between. Sequenced sample: PBMCs. J is TRBJ1-1 and V is TRBV6-5; D call uncertain. The receptor was isolated from a man aged 18 to 29 in good health and CMV-seropositive. The CDR3 spells CASSYGRNTEAFF. CDR3 sequence (DNA): TGTGCCAGCAGTTACGGGCGGAACACTGAAGCTTTCTTT.